This T cell receptor (beta chain) was found in a study of cytomegalovirus exposure and HLA in healthy donors. General study results and limits: Association of a missense DCLRE1C variant with TCR beta V- and J-gene trimming was reported in a later analysis.

V was clipped by 3 bases and J by 0 bases; unmatched bases: 5. There are 16 residues in the CDR3. From germline, CDR1 is LNHNV and CDR2 YYDKDF (reference sequence). This clone has more than one count but fewer than ten. Its target is not known. Primers: 60 Vbeta forward and 13 Jbeta reverse. Method: immunoSEQ multiplex PCR; TCRdb's copy keeps in-frame clones and lacks some. Altogether some 150,000 clones are present, 60% to 80% being singletons, with the ten largest covering around 5%. The sample taken for sequencing was PBMCs. This TCR was sampled from a male donor in good health and CMV-seronegative. The rearrangement links TRBV15 to TRBJ2-1; 7 positions agree with TRBD1. The CDR3 DNA reads as TGTGCCACCAGCAGGGTTCGACAGGGCTCCTACAATGAGCAGTTCTTC. It is translated as CATSRVRQGSYNEQFF.